What follows are 2 T cell receptor beta chains derived from one specimen sequenced in a study of graft-versus-host responses after intestinal transplantation. Method: immunoSEQ multiplex PCR; TCRdb's copy keeps in-frame clones and lacks some. The sample yields some 87,000 clones, around 90% seen once. Antigens for these TCRs are unknown. This specimen consisted of unstimulated CD4+ T cells sorted from spleen or lymph node cells, obtained before intestinal transplant. These receptors all stem from a human donor who received an intestinal transplant.

J is TRBJ1-5 and V is TRBV7-2; D remains unclear. The CDR3 sequence is 15 residues long. V shed 1 base and J shed 4 bases, with 11 bases lying between them. Germline V CDR1 and CDR2: SGHTA, FQGNSA. CDR3 in DNA: TGTGCCAGCAGCTTAGTACACTATCAGAATCAGCCCCAGCATTTT. Translated, it gives CASSLVHYQNQPQHF. The variable domain in full, with the rest retrieved from reference TRBV7-2 and TRBJ1-5, is GAGVSQSPSNKVTEKGKDVELRCDPISGHTALYWYRQSLGQGLEFLIYFQGNSAPDKSGLPSDRFSAERTGGSVSTLTIQRTQQEDSAVYLCASSLVHYQNQPQHFGDGTRLSIL.

The V gene is TRBV9, the J gene TRBJ2-5; 13 bases match TRBD2. CDR1 SGDLS and CDR2 YYNGEE come from the germline V gene. The CDR3 is made up of 15 amino acids. V lost 4 bases and J lost 2; bases outside the gene matches: 2. CDR3: CASSLTSGRQETQYF. The CDR3 DNA follows: TGTGCCAGCAGCCTGACTAGCGGGAGGCAAGAGACCCAGTACTTC.